Shown below are 11 T cell receptor beta chains from a single sample sequenced in a study of CD4+ T cells in melanoma. The table came from immunoSEQ multiplex PCR; TCRdb's copy has only in-frame clones and leaves some out. The sample lists 55,000 or so clones, over 60% occurring once. The sample taken for sequencing was tumor tissue. Receptors were obtained from a human donor with melanoma.

Many counts were recorded for this clone. CDR3 coding DNA: TGTGCCAGCAGTCTCGGCCCCTACAATGAGCAGTTCTTC. It is translated as CASSLGPYNEQFF. The rearrangement links TRBV25-1 to TRBJ2-1, with D uncertain. This CDR3 region has 13 residues. The V end lost 5 bases, the J end lost 2 bases, and 7 bases lay between the germline ends. Germline V gene lookup returns CDR1 MGHDK and CDR2 SYGVNS.

The chain is built from TRBV7-8 and TRBJ2-7, with TRBD1 as a possible D gene (5 bases). Germline CDR1 reads SGHVS; CDR2 reads FQNEAQ. This CDR3 region has 13 residues. V lost 4 bases, J lost 6 bases, and 13 bases lay in between. The chain's CDR3 is CASSSPTVGEQYF. The CDR3 DNA sequence: TGTGCCAGCAGCTCGCCGACAGTTGGCGAGCAGTACTTC.

The J gene is TRBJ2-6, the V gene TRBV7-2, with 9 bases identical to TRBD2. The CDR3 loop spans 18 amino acids. Germline V gene lookup returns CDR1 SGHTA and CDR2 FQGNSA. The V gene end was trimmed by 6 bases and the J gene end by 2 bases; junction bases not matched to a gene: 11. The CDR3 DNA follows: TGTGCCAGCAGGGCCCCGGGACTAGCTTTACCTGGGGCCAACGTCCTGACTTTC. It is translated as CASRAPGLALPGANVLTF.

The chain recombines TRBV19 with TRBJ2-7; weak D call: TRBD1 (6 bases). From germline, CDR1 is LNHDA and CDR2 SQIVND (reference sequence). With 6 bases removed from V and 0 bases from J, the gap between germline ends came to 15 bases. This CDR3 comprises 15 residues. CDR3 sequence: CASSDRPRSSYEQYF. CDR3 in DNA: TGTGCCAGTAGCGACAGGCCAAGGAGCTCCTACGAGCAGTACTTC.

The chain links TRBV27 to TRBJ2-1; no firm D call. CDR1 is MNHEY, CDR2 SMNVEV, per germline (reference sequence). Trimming cost V 3 bases and J 0 bases, with 9 bases left between them. The length of the CDR3 is 15 residues. CDR3 DNA: TGTGCCAGCAGTTTTGACGAAAGCTCCTACAATGAGCAGTTCTTC. Residues: CASSFDESSYNEQFF.

V gene TRBV6-5 combines with J gene TRBJ2-5, with D possibly matching TRBD1 (6 bases). The CDR3 consists of 16 residues. From germline, CDR1 is MNHEY and CDR2 SVGAGI. Trimming pared 4 bases from V and 7 bases from J, leaving 22 bases between. CDR3 sequence: CASSSPVGHSLGTQYF. The CDR3 DNA reads TGTGCCAGCAGTTCCCCTGTGGGACACTCTTTAGGGACCCAGTACTTC.

The chain has TRBV6-5 and TRBJ2-3; D is possibly TRBD2 (5 bases). The germline V gene encodes CDR1 MNHEY and CDR2 SVGAGI. This CDR3 contains 16 residues. V dropped 1 base and J dropped 0 bases, with 11 bases sitting between them. In nucleotides, the CDR3 is TGTGCCAGCAGTTACTGGGCCAGGACTAGCACAGATACGCAGTATTTT. As protein: CASSYWARTSTDTQYF.

A note on this clone: The same CDR3 can be traced to other DNA sequences in this sample. This chain connects TRBV30 to TRBJ2-5; no definite D call. Germline lookup yields CDR1 GTSNPN and CDR2 SVGIG (reference sequence). The V gene lost 0 bases and the J gene lost 4 bases, with 6 bases spanning the gap. The CDR3 is 12 residues long. The CDR3 DNA reads as TGTGCCTGGAGTGTGTATAGAGAGACCCAGTACTTC. This codes for CAWSVYRETQYF. Full variable domain (outside the CDR3, taken from reference TRBV30 and TRBJ2-5): SQTIHQWPATLVQPVGSPLSLECTVEGTSNPNLYWYRQAAGRGLQLLFYSVGIGQISSEVPQNLSASRPQDRQFILSSKKLLLSDSGFYLCAWSVYRETQYFGPGTRLLVL.

J is TRBJ2-3 and V is TRBV2, with TRBD2 matching 15 bases. This CDR3 comprises 15 residues. In germline, CDR1 is SNHLY, CDR2 FYNNEI. V trimming: 4 bases; J trimming: 4 bases; junction bases outside the gene matches: 0. Here the CDR3 DNA reads TGTGCCAGCAGTGGGACTAGCGGGGGGGCAGATACGCAGTATTTT. Translating gives CASSGTSGGADTQYF.

The rearrangement joins TRBV27 to TRBJ1-2, with 9 bases that match TRBD1. Germline lookup yields CDR1 MNHEY and CDR2 SMNVEV (reference sequence). The CDR3 is made up of 11 amino acids. J lost 8 bases, V lost 10 bases, and 5 bases had no gene match. DNA for the CDR3: TGTGCCACCGGGACAGGGCAAGGCTACACCTTC. The encoded protein is CATGTGQGYTF.

The chain couples TRBV6-6 to TRBJ1-2; possibly TRBD1 for D (5 bases). From germline, CDR1 is MNHNY and CDR2 SVGAGI (reference sequence). This CDR3 is built from 13 residues. Deletions cut 1 base from V and 5 bases from J, with 8 bases between. CDR3 region: CASSYLGDYGYTF. The CDR3 nucleotides are TGTGCCAGCAGTTACTTAGGGGATTATGGCTACACCTTC.